The rows below give T cell receptor beta chains drawn from one sample of a study of blood T cell repertoires in COVID-19. TCRdb's copy holds only in-frame clones and misses some; the assay was immunoSEQ multiplex PCR. The sample yields 45,000 to 55,000 clones, 85% to 90% seen once. Sequenced material: peripheral blood. All receptors come from a man in his sixties or seventies with active COVID-19. CDR3s include the opening cysteine and the closing phenylalanine or tryptophan. The D gene is left open where the match is weak. Expanded clones get a size class; other rows say once, few or many, or leave the size out.

>TRBV4-3|TRBD1|NA|TRBJ1-6
TGCGCCAGCAGCGGGACAGGGGACTATAATTCACCCCTCCACTTT
CASSGTGDYNSPLHF
>TRBV5-1|NA|NA|TRBJ2-5
TGCGCCAGCAGCTTGATGGCAGACCAAGAGACCCAGTACTTC
CASSLMADQETQYF
>TRBV3-1/TRBV3-2|NA|NA|TRBJ2-3
TGTGCCAGCAGCCAAGATCCCCAGGTCACAGATACGCAGTATTTT
CASSQDPQVTDTQYF
>TRBV9|NA|NA|TRBJ2-3
TGTGCCAGCAACCGACAAAGCACGGATACGCAGTATTTT
CASNRQSTDTQYF
>TRBV4-3|TRBD1|once|TRBJ1-2
TGCGCCAGCAGCCAACACCCCGGGACAGTGGATGGCTACACCTTC
CASSQHPGTVDGYTF
>TRBV7-9|NA|medium-sized|TRBJ1-2
TGTGCCAGCAGTAACAGGGATGGCTACACCTTC
CASSNRDGYTF
>TRBV5-6|NA|NA|TRBJ1-2
TGTGCCAGCAGCTTGGGACAGAACTATGGCTACACCTTC
CASSLGQNYGYTF
>TRBV9|NA|NA|TRBJ2-3
TGTGCCAGCAGCGTGTCTAGCTCCCGTGATACGCAGTATTTT
CASSVSSSRDTQYF
>TRBV5-1|TRBD1|NA|TRBJ1-6
TGCGCCAGCAGCCCGGGACAGTCCTATAATTCACCCCTCCACTTT
CASSPGQSYNSPLHF
>TRBV11-2|TRBD2|NA|TRBJ2-3
TGTGCCAGCAGCTTACTTCCGGGGGGGCCGGTAGATACGCAGTATTTT
CASSLLPGGPVDTQYF
>TRBV9|NA|NA|TRBJ2-1
TGTGCCAGCAGCGTAGGGGGGGCCTACAATGAGCAGTTCTTC
CASSVGGAYNEQFF
>TRBV19|TRBD1|NA|TRBJ2-5
TGTGCCAGTAGTATGTTCGGGCAGGGGGCTGTTGAGACCCAGTACTTC
CASSMFGQGAVETQYF
>TRBV7-9|NA|few|TRBJ2-7
TGTGCCAGCACCAACGTTGGGGGCAGGGGAGACGAGCAGTACTTC
CASTNVGGRGDEQYF
>TRBV6-2/TRBV6-3|NA|NA|TRBJ2-7
TGTGCCAGCAGTTACTCAGCAGGGGCGCAAGCCTACGAGCAGTACTTC
CASSYSAGAQAYEQYF
>TRBV5-4|TRBD1|once|TRBJ2-7
TGTGCCAGCAGCCCGGGACAGGGGACTAGTGTGGGCTACGAGCAGTACTTC
CASSPGQGTSVGYEQYF
>TRBV2|NA|NA|TRBJ1-5
TGTGCCAGCAGACAAGGGGGCAATCAGCCCCAGCATTTT
CASRQGGNQPQHF
>TRBV6-5|NA|NA|TRBJ2-1
TGTGCCAGCATAGGGGGGGGGCTCTCCTACAATGAGCAGTTCTTC
CASIGGGLSYNEQFF